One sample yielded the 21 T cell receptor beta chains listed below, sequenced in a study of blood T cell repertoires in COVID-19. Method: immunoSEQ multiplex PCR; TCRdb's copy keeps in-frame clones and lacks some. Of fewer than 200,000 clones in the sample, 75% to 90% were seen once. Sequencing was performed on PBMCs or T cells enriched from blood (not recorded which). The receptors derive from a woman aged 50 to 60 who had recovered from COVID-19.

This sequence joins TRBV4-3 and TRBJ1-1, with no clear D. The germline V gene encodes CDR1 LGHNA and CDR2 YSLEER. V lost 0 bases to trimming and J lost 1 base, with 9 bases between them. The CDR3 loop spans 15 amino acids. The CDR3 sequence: CASSQEEGRNTEAFF. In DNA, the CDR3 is TGCGCCAGCAGCCAAGAAGAGGGCCGGAACACTGAAGCTTTCTTT.

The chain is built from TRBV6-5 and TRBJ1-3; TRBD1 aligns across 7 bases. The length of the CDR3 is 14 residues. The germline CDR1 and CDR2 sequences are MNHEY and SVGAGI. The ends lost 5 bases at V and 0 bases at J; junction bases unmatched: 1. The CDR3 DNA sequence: TGTGCCAGCAGTAGGGACAGCTCTGGAAACACCATATATTTT. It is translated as CASSRDSSGNTIYF.

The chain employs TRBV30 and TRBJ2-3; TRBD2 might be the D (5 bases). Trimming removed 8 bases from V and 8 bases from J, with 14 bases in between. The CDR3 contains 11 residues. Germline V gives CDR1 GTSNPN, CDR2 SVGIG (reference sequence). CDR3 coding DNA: TGTGCCCGTGGGCCCGCGGGTACGCAGTATTTT. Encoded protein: CARGPAGTQYF.

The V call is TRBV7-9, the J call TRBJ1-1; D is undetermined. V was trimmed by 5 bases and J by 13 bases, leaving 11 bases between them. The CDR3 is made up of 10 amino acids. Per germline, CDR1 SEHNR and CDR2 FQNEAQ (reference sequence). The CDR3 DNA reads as TGTGCCAGCAGCCGGATCGGGTTTTTCTTT. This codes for CASSRIGFFF.

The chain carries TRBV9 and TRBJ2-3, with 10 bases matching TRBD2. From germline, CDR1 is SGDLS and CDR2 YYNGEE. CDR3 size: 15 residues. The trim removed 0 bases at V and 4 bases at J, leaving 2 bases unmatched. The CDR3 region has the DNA TGTGCCAGCAGCGTAGGGACTAGCGGTGCAGATACGCAGTATTTT. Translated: CASSVGTSGADTQYF.

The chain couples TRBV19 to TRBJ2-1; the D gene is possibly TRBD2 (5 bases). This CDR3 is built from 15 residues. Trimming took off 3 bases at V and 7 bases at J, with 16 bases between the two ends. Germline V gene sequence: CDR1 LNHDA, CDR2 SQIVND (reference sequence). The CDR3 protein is CASSIMGSPGNEQFF. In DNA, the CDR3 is TGTGCCAGTAGTATCATGGGGAGCCCGGGGAATGAGCAGTTCTTC. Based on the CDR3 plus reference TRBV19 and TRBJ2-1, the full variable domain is DGGITQSPKYLFRKEGQNVTLSCEQNLNHDAMYWYRQDPGQGLRLIYYSQIVNDFQKGDIAEGYSVSREKKESFPLTVTSAQKNPTAFYLCASSIMGSPGNEQFFGPGTRLTVL.

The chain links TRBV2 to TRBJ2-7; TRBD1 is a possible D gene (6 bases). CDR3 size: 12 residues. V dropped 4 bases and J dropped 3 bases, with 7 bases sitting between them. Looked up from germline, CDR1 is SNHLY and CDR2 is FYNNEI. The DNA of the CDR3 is TGTGCCAGCAGTGGGACAGTCTACGAGCAGTACGTC. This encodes CASSGTVYEQYV.

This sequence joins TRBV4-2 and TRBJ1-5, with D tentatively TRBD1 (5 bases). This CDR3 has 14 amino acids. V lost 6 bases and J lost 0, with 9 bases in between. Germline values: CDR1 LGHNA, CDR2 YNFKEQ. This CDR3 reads CASSLDISNQPQHF. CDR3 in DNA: TGTGCCAGCAGTCTGGACATTAGCAATCAGCCCCAGCATTTT.

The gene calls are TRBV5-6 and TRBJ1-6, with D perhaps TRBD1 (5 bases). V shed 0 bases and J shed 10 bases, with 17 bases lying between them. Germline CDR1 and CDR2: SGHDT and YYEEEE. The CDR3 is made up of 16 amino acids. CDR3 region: CASSLGGAGLHSPLHF. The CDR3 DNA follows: TGTGCCAGCAGCTTGGGCGGAGCAGGGTTGCACTCACCCCTCCACTTT.

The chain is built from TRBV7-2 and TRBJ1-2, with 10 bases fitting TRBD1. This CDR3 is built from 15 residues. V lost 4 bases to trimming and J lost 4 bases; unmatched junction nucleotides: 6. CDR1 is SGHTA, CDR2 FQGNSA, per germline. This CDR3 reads CASSSSGQGGYGYTF. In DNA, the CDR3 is TGTGCCAGCAGCTCATCCGGACAGGGGGGCTATGGCTACACCTTC.

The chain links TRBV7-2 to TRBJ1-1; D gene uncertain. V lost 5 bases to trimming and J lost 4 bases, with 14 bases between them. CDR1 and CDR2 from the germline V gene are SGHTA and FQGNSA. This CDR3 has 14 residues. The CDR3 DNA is TGTGCCAGCAGCCCTTACAAGGAGGGCACTGAAGCTTTCTTT. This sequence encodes CASSPYKEGTEAFF.

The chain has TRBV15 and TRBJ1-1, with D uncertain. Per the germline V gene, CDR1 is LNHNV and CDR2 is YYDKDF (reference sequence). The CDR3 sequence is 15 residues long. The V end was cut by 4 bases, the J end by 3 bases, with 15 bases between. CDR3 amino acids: CATSIRRARDTEAFF. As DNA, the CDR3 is TGTGCCACCAGCATCAGGAGGGCGCGTGACACTGAAGCTTTCTTT.

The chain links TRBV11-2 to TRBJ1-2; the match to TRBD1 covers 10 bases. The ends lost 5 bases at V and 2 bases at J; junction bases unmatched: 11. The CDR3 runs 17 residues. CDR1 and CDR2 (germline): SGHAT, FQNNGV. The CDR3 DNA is TGTGCCAGCAGCACAACCGCCGCGGGACAGGGGAACTATGGCTACACCTTC. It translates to CASSTTAAGQGNYGYTF.

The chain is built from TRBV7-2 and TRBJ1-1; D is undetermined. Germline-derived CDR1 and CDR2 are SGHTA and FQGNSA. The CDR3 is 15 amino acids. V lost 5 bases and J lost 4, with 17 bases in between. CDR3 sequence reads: CASSRESLTTTEAFF. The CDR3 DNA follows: TGTGCCAGCAGCAGGGAGTCCCTAACGACCACTGAAGCTTTCTTT. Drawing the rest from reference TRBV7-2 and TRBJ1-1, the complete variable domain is GAGVSQSPSNKVTEKGKDVELRCDPISGHTALYWYRQSLGQGLEFLIYFQGNSAPDKSGLPSDRFSAERTGGSVSTLTIQRTQQEDSAVYLCASSRESLTTTEAFFGQGTRLTVV.

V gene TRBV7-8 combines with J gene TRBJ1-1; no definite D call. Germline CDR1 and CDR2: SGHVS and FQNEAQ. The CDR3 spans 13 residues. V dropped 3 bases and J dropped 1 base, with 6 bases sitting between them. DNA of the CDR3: TGTGCCAGCAGCTTGTCAGAGAACACTGAAGCTTTCTTT. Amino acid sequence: CASSLSENTEAFF.

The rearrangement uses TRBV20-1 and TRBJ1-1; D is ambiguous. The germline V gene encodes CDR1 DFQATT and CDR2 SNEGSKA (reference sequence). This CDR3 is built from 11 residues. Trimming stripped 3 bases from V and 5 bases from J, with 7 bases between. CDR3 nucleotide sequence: TGCAGTGCTAGTTCTCTAACTGAAGCTTTCTTT. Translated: CSASSLTEAFF.

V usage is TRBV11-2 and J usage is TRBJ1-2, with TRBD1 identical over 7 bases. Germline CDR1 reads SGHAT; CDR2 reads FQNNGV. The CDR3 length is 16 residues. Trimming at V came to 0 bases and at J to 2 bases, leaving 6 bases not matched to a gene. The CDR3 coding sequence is TGTGCCAGCAGCTTAGATGAAAGGGGGCGAAACTATGGCTACACCTTC. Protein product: CASSLDERGRNYGYTF.

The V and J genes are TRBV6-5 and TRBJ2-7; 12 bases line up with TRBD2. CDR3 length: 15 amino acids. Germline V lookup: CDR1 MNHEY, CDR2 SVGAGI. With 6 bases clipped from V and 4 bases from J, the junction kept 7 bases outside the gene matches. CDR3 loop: CASRRTSGGMYEQYV. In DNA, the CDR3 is TGTGCCAGCAGACGAACTAGCGGGGGGATGTACGAGCAGTACGTC.

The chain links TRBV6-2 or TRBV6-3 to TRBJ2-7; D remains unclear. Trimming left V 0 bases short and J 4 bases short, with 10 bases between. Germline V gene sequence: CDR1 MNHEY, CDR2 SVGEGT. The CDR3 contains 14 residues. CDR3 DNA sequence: TGTGCCAGCAGTTACTCTCAGGAACCTTACGAGCAGTACGTC. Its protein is CASSYSQEPYEQYV.

The CDR3 nucleotides are TGTGCCAGCAGTCTTTTCGGACTAGGAGGTGGGGAGCTGTTTTTT. Protein product: CASSLFGLGGGELFF. This chain joins TRBV6-5 and TRBJ2-2; the match to TRBD2 covers 7 bases. V lost 5 bases, J lost 8 bases, and 11 bases stayed unmatched. CDR1 and CDR2 from the germline V gene are MNHEY and SVGAGI. The CDR3 totals 15 residues.

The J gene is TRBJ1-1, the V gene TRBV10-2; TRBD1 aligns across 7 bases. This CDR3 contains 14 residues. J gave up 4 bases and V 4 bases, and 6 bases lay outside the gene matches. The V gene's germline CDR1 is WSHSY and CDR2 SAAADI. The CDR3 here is CASSVRQGVTEAFF. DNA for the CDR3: TGCGCCAGCAGTGTGAGACAGGGCGTCACTGAAGCTTTCTTT.